This is a list of T cell receptor beta chains from one sample in a study of blood T cell repertoires in COVID-19. Using immunoSEQ multiplex PCR, the repertoire was profiled, and TCRdb retains in-frame clones only, with some absent. The table has a few hundred thousand clones, 85% to 90% seen once; the top ten hold about 1.2%. The sequenced sample was PBMCs or T cells enriched from blood (not recorded which). Source of these receptors: a young woman who had recovered from COVID-19. The CDR3 runs from the conserved cysteine through the conserved F or W. D genes are given only for firm matches. Clone sizes are given selectively: once, few, many, or a class where the clone is expanded.

J	V	size	D	DNA	CDR3
TRBJ2-1	TRBV29-1	-	-	TGCAGCCCTGGCAGGGTAGATGAGCAGTTCTTC	CSPGRVDEQFF
TRBJ1-5	TRBV7-2	-	-	TGTGCCAGCGGATGGGACTTCCGGCCCCAGCATTTT	CASGWDFRPQHF
TRBJ1-2	TRBV27	-	-	TGTGCCAGCAGTAGTTCGGGAAACTATGGCTACACCTTC	CASSSSGNYGYTF
TRBJ1-3	TRBV7-9	-	-	TGTGCCAGCAGCTTAAGAGCAGGGTATGAGAACACCATATATTTT	CASSLRAGYENTIYF
TRBJ1-6	TRBV5-5	-	TRBD1	TGTGCCAGCAGCATTGATCCGGGACAGGGTTATTCACCCCTCCACTTT	CASSIDPGQGYSPLHF
TRBJ1-1	TRBV19	-	-	TGTGCCAGTAGAAACGAACAGACCCTAAGGACTGAAGCTTTCTTT	CASRNEQTLRTEAFF
TRBJ1-1	TRBV7-6	few	TRBD1	TGTGCCAGCAGCCCCGACAGGGGAGGGGGGAACACTGAAGCTTTCTTT	CASSPDRGGGNTEAFF
TRBJ2-7	TRBV5-1	-	TRBD1	TGCGCCAGCAGCTTGGGGCCCGGACAGGCCTACTCCTACGAGCAGTACTTC	CASSLGPGQAYSYEQYF
TRBJ2-7	TRBV5-1	-	TRBD1	TGCGCCAGCAGCTTGCGGACAGGGGGCCCGTACGAGCAGTACTTC	CASSLRTGGPYEQYF
TRBJ1-2	TRBV30	once	-	TGTGCCGAGGGGGGGGACTATGGCTACACCTTC	CAEGGDYGYTF
TRBJ2-7	TRBV4-3	-	-	TGCGCCAGCAGCCAAGATAACGAGGGGGTCTACGAGCAGTACTTC	CASSQDNEGVYEQYF
TRBJ1-5	TRBV28	-	TRBD1	TGTGCCAGCATTACAGGGGTGCGTAATCAGCCCCAGCATTTT	CASITGVRNQPQHF
TRBJ1-5	TRBV18	-	-	TGTGCCAGCTCCTCTACTAAAGGGGCCAGCAATCAGCCCCAGCATTTT	CASSSTKGASNQPQHF
TRBJ1-6	TRBV5-1	few	-	TGCGCCAGCAGGCGGGAGGTGGGAGATTCACCCCTCCACTTT	CASRREVGDSPLHF
TRBJ1-1	TRBV15	-	-	TGTGCCACCACCGGGCTGGGACAGAACACTGAAGCTTTCTTT	CATTGLGQNTEAFF
TRBJ2-7	TRBV14	-	-	TGTGCCAGCGGACTTCCAGCCAGCGAGCAGTACTTC	CASGLPASEQYF
TRBJ1-6	TRBV11-2	-	-	TGTGCCAGCAGCTTCGACAGCGCCTATAATTCACCCCTCCACTTT	CASSFDSAYNSPLHF
TRBJ1-1	TRBV3-1/TRBV3-2	-	-	TGTGCCAGCAGCCAAGTCTACGGGAACACTGAAGCTTTCTTT	CASSQVYGNTEAFF
TRBJ1-6	TRBV6-5	-	TRBD1	TGTGCCAGCAGCCTGGACAGGGCCGGTCGGTCACCCCTCCACTTT	CASSLDRAGRSPLHF
TRBJ2-7	TRBV27	-	-	TGTGCCAGCAGTTTATTACTAGCCCCCTACGAGCAGTACTTC	CASSLLLAPYEQYF
TRBJ1-1	TRBV4-3	once	TRBD1	TGCGCCAGCAGCCACATTTCGGGACAGGGTGGCACTGAAGCTTTCTTT	CASSHISGQGGTEAFF
TRBJ1-2	TRBV28	-	-	TGTGCCAGCAGTTACAGATATGGCTACACCTTC	CASSYRYGYTF
TRBJ2-2	TRBV6-2/TRBV6-3	few	-	TGTGCCAGCAGTCGGACAGAGGCCACCGGGGAGCTGTTTTTT	CASSRTEATGELFF
TRBJ1-2	TRBV10-3	-	TRBD1	TGTGCCATCAGTGAGACCGGGACAGCAGGCTACACCTTC	CAISETGTAGYTF
TRBJ2-7	TRBV12-3/TRBV12-4	-	-	TGTGCCAGCAGTTCGTCCTACGAGCAGTACTTC	CASSSSYEQYF
TRBJ1-6	TRBV30	-	-	TGTGCCTGGAGTGTTCCCGGGGAGAGCTCCTATAATTCACCCCTCCACTTT	CAWSVPGESSYNSPLHF
TRBJ1-2	TRBV18	-	-	TGTGCCAGCTCACCAGAGATCGGAGGAACGGATGGCTACACCTTC	CASSPEIGGTDGYTF
TRBJ1-6	TRBV5-1	-	-	TGCGCCAGCAGCTTGGACGCGGGCATGGGGTCACCCCTCCACTTT	CASSLDAGMGSPLHF
TRBJ1-2	TRBV27	-	-	TGTGCCAGCAGTGTGACAGAGACCTATGGCTACACCTTC	CASSVTETYGYTF
TRBJ2-7	TRBV19	-	-	TGTGCCAGTATGACGGGGACTGGGAGCTCCTACGAGCAGTACTTC	CASMTGTGSSYEQYF
TRBJ2-3	TRBV6-6	-	-	TGTGCCAGCGCCATAGCAGATACGCAGTATTTT	CASAIADTQYF
TRBJ2-3	TRBV7-9	-	TRBD1	TGTGCCAGCAGCTCCTGGACAGGGCCTAGCACAGATACGCAGTATTTT	CASSSWTGPSTDTQYF
TRBJ1-5	TRBV30	-	-	TGTGCCTGGACAGGGGTCGGTAGCAATCAGCCCCAGCATTTT	CAWTGVGSNQPQHF